These 21 T cell receptor beta chains were all obtained from the same sample, sequenced in a study of T-cell reconstitution after alpha-beta-depleted transplantation in children. Researchers prepared the TCRbeta library using unique molecular identifiers, the study reports. TCRdb re-called the PCR reads with MiXCR, one entry per CDR3 protein. The repertoire includes some 280,000 distinct CDR3 sequences, around 9.6% of them detected once, and roughly a tenth sits in the top ten. This sample comprised PBMCs from the stem cell graft donor, obtained from the stem cell graft. These receptors all come from a human donor who donated a stem cell graft to a child with SCID.

CDR3 sequence: CSARTQRGGHETQYF. CDR3 nucleotides: TGCAGTGCTAGAACTCAGCGGGGGGGCCACGAGACCCAGTACTTC. The gene calls are TRBV20-1 and TRBJ2-5; 10 positions match TRBD2. CDR3 length: 15 residues. Germline CDR1 is DFQATT and CDR2 is SNEGSKA (reference sequence). J lost 5 bases, V lost 2 bases, and 8 bases had no gene match.

The genes are TRBV20-1 and TRBJ2-5; no reliable D call. The CDR3 sequence is 12 residues long. Germline CDR1 reads DFQATT; CDR2 reads SNEGSKA (reference sequence). The V gene lost 0 bases and the J gene lost 1 base, with 3 bases spanning the gap. The DNA for the CDR3 is TGCAGTGCTAGAGAGGTCCAAGAGACCCAGTACTTC. Its protein is CSAREVQETQYF.

This clonotype was seen many times. The genes are TRBV5-1 and TRBJ2-1, with 11 nucleotides matching TRBD2. The CDR3 has 15 amino acids. Germline V gene sequence: CDR1 SGHRS, CDR2 YFSETQ. The V and J ends lost 7 bases and 5 bases, in that order; junction bases with no gene match: 8. The CDR3 region has the DNA TGCGCCAGCGGGGAGGGGACTAGCGGCCACAATGAGCAGTTCTTC. Protein sequence: CASGEGTSGHNEQFF.

This clonotype was picked up many times. The chain links TRBV5-1 to TRBJ2-3; the match to TRBD1 covers 7 bases. The J segment lost 2 bases and the V segment lost 4 bases, leaving 4 bases of the junction unmatched. The CDR3 sequence is 14 residues long. Germline-derived CDR1 and CDR2 are SGHRS and YFSETQ. CDR3 sequence: CASSPDRTTDTQYF. The DNA for the CDR3 is TGCGCCAGCAGCCCGGACAGGACCACAGATACGCAGTATTTT.

V and J are TRBV7-9 and TRBJ2-1; 7 nucleotides align to TRBD1. Germline values: CDR1 SEHNR, CDR2 FQNEAQ (reference sequence). The CDR3 covers 15 residues. V lost 4 bases to trimming and J lost 4 bases; unmatched junction nucleotides: 7. The CDR3 nucleotides read TGTGCCAGCAGCTGGGGGACAGACACTTACAATGAGCAGTTCTTC. Amino acid sequence: CASSWGTDTYNEQFF.

J is TRBJ2-2 and V is TRBV9; TRBD2 might be the D (5 bases). This CDR3 has 17 residues. Trimming pared 1 base from V and 3 bases from J, leaving 16 bases between. Germline values: CDR1 SGDLS, CDR2 YYNGEE. CDR3 sequence: CASSVRPEDTDTGELFF. The CDR3 coding sequence is TGTGCCAGCAGCGTACGCCCGGAGGATACGGACACCGGGGAGCTGTTTTTT.

This clonotype showed up just a few times. The gene calls are TRBV20-1 and TRBJ1-2; tentative D call: TRBD1 (6 bases). The CDR3 is 15 residues long. The germline V gene has CDR1 DFQATT and CDR2 SNEGSKA (reference sequence). The germline V and J ends were trimmed by 0 bases and 8 bases, with 19 bases remaining between them. CDR3 region: CSARDRRAGDEGYTF. In nucleotides, the CDR3 is TGCAGTGCTAGAGATCGGAGAGCAGGGGATGAAGGCTACACCTTC.

This sequence joins TRBV12-3 or TRBV12-4 and TRBJ2-5, with D unclear. Trimming cost V 5 bases and J 4 bases, with 14 bases left between them. The CDR3 is 14 amino acids. The CDR3 bases are TGTGCCAGCAGTACCGGATCCCCAGGAGAGACCCAGTACTTC. This sequence encodes CASSTGSPGETQYF.

This clonotype was counted many times. This chain connects TRBV7-9 to TRBJ1-5, with TRBD1 matching 7 bases. Germline V gives CDR1 SEHNR, CDR2 FQNEAQ (reference sequence). CDR3 size: 14 residues. V lost 6 bases and J lost 3; bases outside the gene matches: 5. Here the CDR3 reads CASSRDSFNQPQHF. The CDR3 region has the DNA TGTGCCAGCAGTCGGGACAGCTTCAATCAGCCCCAGCATTTT.

This clonotype was recorded a few times. V is TRBV7-8 and J is TRBJ2-1; the D gene is possibly TRBD1 (6 bases). V was pared by 8 bases and J by 0 bases, with 14 bases between. The V gene's germline CDR1 is SGHVS and CDR2 FQNEAQ. The CDR3 is 15 residues long. The CDR3 DNA follows: TGTGCCAGCCATGGGGGCCGGAGCTCCTACAATGAGCAGTTCTTC. Residues: CASHGGRSSYNEQFF.

This clonotype was observed a handful of times. J is TRBJ2-6 and V is TRBV6-2 or TRBV6-3; possibly TRBD1 for D (5 bases). The CDR3 length is 16 residues. Trimming took off 6 bases at V and 0 bases at J, with 12 bases between the two ends. Germline V lookup: CDR1 MNHEY, CDR2 SVGEGT. The CDR3 spells CASRALTDSGANVLTF. The CDR3 DNA reads TGTGCCAGCAGGGCCCTGACAGACTCTGGGGCCAACGTCCTGACTTTC.

V gene TRBV29-1 combines with J gene TRBJ1-2; D remains ambiguous. The germline V gene has CDR1 SQVTM and CDR2 ANQGSEA. The CDR3 consists of 10 residues. Trimming took off 6 bases at V and 8 bases at J, with 10 bases between the two ends. CDR3 sequence: CSVFLDGYTF. In DNA form, the CDR3 reads TGCAGCGTCTTCCTCGACGGCTACACCTTC.

Only a few counts were recorded for this clonotype. The chain links TRBV4-1 to TRBJ1-5, with D maybe TRBD1 (6 bases). There are 17 residues in the CDR3. Looked up from germline, CDR1 is MGHRA and CDR2 is YSYEKL. V was cut by 2 bases and J by 0 bases, with 14 bases left in between. CDR3 amino acids: CASSQSPTGHSNQPQHF. DNA for the CDR3: TGCGCCAGCAGCCAATCTCCGACGGGACATAGCAATCAGCCCCAGCATTTT.

The chain links TRBV5-1 to TRBJ2-5, with D possibly TRBD1 on 6 matching bases. The CDR3 totals 17 residues. V dropped 4 bases and J dropped 4 bases, with 23 bases sitting between them. Germline CDR1 SGHRS, CDR2 YFSETQ. The chain's CDR3 is CASSQPLLGTIAETQYF. In nucleotides, the CDR3 is TGCGCCAGCAGCCAGCCCCTACTCGGGACAATCGCAGAGACCCAGTACTTC.

This clonotype appeared a few times. V usage is TRBV18 and J usage is TRBJ2-3; the D is unclear. Trimming stripped 4 bases from V and 4 bases from J, with 15 bases between. The CDR3 extends over 15 amino acids. The germline V gene encodes CDR1 KGHSH and CDR2 LQKENI. Here the CDR3 DNA reads TGTGCCAGCTCACAACAGAAAGATGGGCCAGATACGCAGTATTTT. Its protein is CASSQQKDGPDTQYF.

This clonotype was picked up a small number of times. The rearrangement joins TRBV5-6 to TRBJ2-7; TRBD1 agrees at 8 bases. Trimming at V came to 4 bases and at J to 4 bases, leaving 10 bases not matched to a gene. Per the germline V gene, CDR1 is SGHDT and CDR2 is YYEEEE. The CDR3 has 15 amino acids. CDR3 in DNA: TGTGCCAGCAGCCCGGTGGGACAGGCGATGTACGAGCAGTACTTC. Translated: CASSPVGQAMYEQYF. Full variable domain (remainder filled in from reference TRBV5-6 and TRBJ2-7): DAGVTQSPTHLIKTRGQQVTLRCSPKSGHDTVSWYQQALGQGPQFIFQYYEEEERQRGNFPDRFSGHQFPNYSSELNVNALLLGDSALYLCASSPVGQAMYEQYFGPGTRLTVT.

This clonotype was seen a few times. The V and J genes are TRBV7-9 and TRBJ2-3; D call uncertain. The CDR3 sequence is 15 residues long. V lost 5 bases, J lost 0 bases, and 12 bases lay in between. Germline CDR1 SEHNR, CDR2 FQNEAQ (reference sequence). The DNA for the CDR3 is TGTGCCAGCAGCCGACCGTTTTCTAGCACAGATACGCAGTATTTT. Amino acids: CASSRPFSSTDTQYF.

This clonotype turned up a few times. The V gene is TRBV5-1, the J gene TRBJ1-5; TRBD1 matches at 10 bases. V lost 1 base, J lost 7 bases, and 2 bases stayed unmatched. The CDR3 covers 14 residues. The germline CDR1 and CDR2 sequences are SGHRS and YFSETQ. The CDR3 DNA is TGCGCCAGCAGCTTGTTGGGACAGGGGCAGCCCCAGCATTTT. This encodes CASSLLGQGQPQHF.

This clonotype was counted many times. This chain links TRBV18 with TRBJ1-1; no clear D gene. Germline values: CDR1 KGHSH, CDR2 LQKENI. This CDR3 is 15 amino acids long. V was clipped by 3 bases and J by 0 bases, with 11 bases between them. For the CDR3, the DNA is TGTGCCAGCTCACCTCTTAAGGACTTGAACACTGAAGCTTTCTTT. Its translation is CASSPLKDLNTEAFF. Full variable domain (remainder filled in from reference TRBV18 and TRBJ1-1): NAGVMQNPRHLVRRRGQEARLRCSPMKGHSHVYWYRQLPEEGLKFMVYLQKENIIDESGMPKERFSAEFPKEGPSILRIQQVVRGDSAAYFCASSPLKDLNTEAFFGQGTRLTVV.

There are many counts of this clonotype. The chain carries TRBV29-1 and TRBJ2-5, with D possibly being TRBD1 (5 bases). The V and J ends lost 3 bases and 5 bases respectively, with 7 bases between them. The CDR3 has 11 amino acids. CDR1 and CDR2 from the germline V gene are SQVTM and ANQGSEA. This CDR3 is CSVDRAETQYF. The CDR3, as DNA: TGCAGCGTTGACAGGGCTGAGACCCAGTACTTC. The full variable domain, its missing parts supplied by reference TRBV29-1 and TRBJ2-5, is SAVISQKPSRDICQRGTSLTIQCQVDSQVTMMFWYRQQPGQSLTLIATANQGSEATYESGFVIDKFPISRPNLTFSTLTVSNMSPEDSSIYLCSVDRAETQYFGPGTRLLVL.

This clonotype was observed a few times. This rearrangement joins TRBV5-1 to TRBJ2-2; TRBD1 agrees at 7 bases. CDR1 is SGHRS, CDR2 YFSETQ, per germline. The CDR3 contains 16 residues. J gave up 5 bases and V 0 bases, and 7 bases lay outside the gene matches. The CDR3 nucleotides are TGCGCCAGCAGCTTGGTGTCAGGGGGAAATACCGGGGAGCTGTTTTTT. Encoded protein: CASSLVSGGNTGELFF.